This T cell receptor (beta chain) was retrieved from a study of blood T cell repertoires in COVID-19. In the source study's methods: The authors estimated nucleated cell counts from reference gene primer amplification. Assay: immunoSEQ multiplex PCR; the TCRdb copy retains only in-frame clones and omits some. D and trimming come from the DNA, and the V and J calls and clone size come from that table. Of 200,000 to 300,000 clones listed, roughly 76% are singletons. The CDR3 has 12 amino acids. The V gene's germline CDR1 is SGHDT and CDR2 YYEEEE. Trimming left V 4 bases short and J 5 bases short, with 9 bases between.

V is TRBV5-6 and J is TRBJ1-2, with D possibly matching TRBD1 (6 bases). This receptor was identified in an elderly woman with COVID-19, enrolled during active disease. The sample consisted of peripheral blood. Here the CDR3 reads CASSDRWYGYTF. Written as DNA, the CDR3 is TGTGCCAGCAGCGACAGGTGGTATGGCTACACCTTC.